This TCR beta chain was recovered during a study of blood T cell repertoires in COVID-19. Study details: From T cells, B-cell-depleted T cells, or PBMCs came the material, which was cDNA or gDNA.

Clones were sequenced by immunoSEQ multiplex PCR, and TCRdb holds only the in-frame ones, with some missing. Of hundreds of thousands of clones in the sample, around 83% are singletons; the top ten hold around 6%. This CDR3 is built from 16 residues. J lost 7 bases, V lost 6 bases, and 12 bases had no gene match. Looked up from germline, CDR1 is LNHDA and CDR2 is SQIVND (reference sequence). Sequenced material: peripheral blood. The chain combines TRBV19 with TRBJ1-6; 7 bases are a match to TRBD1. The sequence derives from a man aged 80 or over with acute or convalescent COVID-19. CDR3 DNA: TGTGCCAGTAGGTCCGGGACAGCAATCTTAAATTCACCCCTCCACTTT. Its protein product is CASRSGTAILNSPLHF.